This record covers a single TCR beta chain. Assay: immunoSEQ multiplex PCR; the TCRdb copy retains only in-frame clones and omits some. Of under 150,000 clones in the sample, around 81% are singletons; the top ten hold over 7.5%. The data originate from a study of blood T cell repertoires in COVID-19. Germline V CDR1 and CDR2: SEHNR, FQNEAQ (reference sequence). CDR3 size: 16 residues. Trimming took 4 bases from V and 0 from J; bases not matched to a gene: 2. The sequence came from a woman between 55 and 75 years old with active or convalescent COVID-19. Sequencing was carried out using peripheral blood. The chain couples TRBV7-9 to TRBJ2-3, with TRBD2 matching 12 bases. The CDR3 nucleotides are TGTGCCAGCAGCTCGGGACTAGCGGGCAGCACAGATACGCAGTATTTT. Translation: CASSSGLAGSTDTQYF.